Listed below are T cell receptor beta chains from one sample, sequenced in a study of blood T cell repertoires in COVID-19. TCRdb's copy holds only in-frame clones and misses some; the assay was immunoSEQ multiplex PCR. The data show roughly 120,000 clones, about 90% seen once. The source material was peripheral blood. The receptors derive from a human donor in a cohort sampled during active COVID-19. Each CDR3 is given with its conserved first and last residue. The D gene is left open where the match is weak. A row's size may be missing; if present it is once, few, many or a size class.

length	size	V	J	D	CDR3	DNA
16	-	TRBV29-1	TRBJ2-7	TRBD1	CSVVKDLLRGRGEQYF	TGCAGCGTTGTTAAGGACCTATTGAGGGGGCGTGGAGAGCAGTACTTC
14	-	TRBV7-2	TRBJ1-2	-	CASSLAGGNYGYTF	TGTGCCAGCAGCTTGGCCGGAGGTAACTATGGCTACACCTTC
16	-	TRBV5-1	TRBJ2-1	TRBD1	CASSSPVGQGLYQQFF	TGCGCCAGCAGCTCGCCGGTGGGACAGGGTCTCTACCAGCAGTTCTTC
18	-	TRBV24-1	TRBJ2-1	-	CATSDPGAFKSSYNEQFF	TGTGCCACCAGTGATCCTGGGGCCTTCAAGAGCTCCTACAATGAGCAGTTCTTC
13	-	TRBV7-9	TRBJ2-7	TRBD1	CASSSYRGGEQYF	TGTGCCAGCAGTTCCTACAGGGGTGGCGAGCAGTACTTC
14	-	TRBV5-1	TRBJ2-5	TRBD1	CASSPGTGWETQYF	TGCGCCAGCAGCCCAGGGACAGGGTGGGAGACCCAGTACTTC
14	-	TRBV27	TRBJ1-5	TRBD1	CASSLSTGGQPQHF	TGTGCCAGCAGTTTATCGACAGGGGGGCAGCCCCAGCATTTT
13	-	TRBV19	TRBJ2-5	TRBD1	CASSKDREETQYF	TGTGCCAGTAGTAAGGACAGGGAAGAGACCCAGTACTTC
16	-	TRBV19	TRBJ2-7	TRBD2	CASTPRLGTSDDEQYF	TGTGCCAGTACCCCAAGGTTGGGGACTAGCGACGACGAGCAGTACTTC
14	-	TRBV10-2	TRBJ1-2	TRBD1	CASSATGGNYGYTF	TGCGCCAGCAGTGCTACAGGGGGAAACTATGGCTACACCTTC
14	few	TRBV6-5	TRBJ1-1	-	CASRGWGGGTEAFF	TGTGCCAGCAGGGGGTGGGGAGGAGGTACTGAAGCTTTCTTT
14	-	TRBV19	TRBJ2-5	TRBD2	CASSPSGNQETQYF	TGTGCCAGTAGTCCTAGCGGCAACCAAGAGACCCAGTACTTC
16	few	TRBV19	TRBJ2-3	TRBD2	CASSPRLAGSTDTQYF	TGTGCCAGTAGTCCCCGACTAGCGGGGAGCACAGATACGCAGTATTTT
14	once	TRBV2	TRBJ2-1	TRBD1	CASSLGQVIGEQFF	TGTGCCAGCAGTCTCGGACAGGTCATCGGTGAGCAGTTCTTC
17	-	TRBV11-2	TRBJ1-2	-	CASTNWTGGGGNYGYTF	TGTGCCAGCACCAATTGGACCGGGGGAGGGGGGAACTATGGCTACACCTTC
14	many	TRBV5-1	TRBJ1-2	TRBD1	CASSPRDRNYGYTF	TGCGCCAGCAGCCCCCGGGACAGGAACTATGGCTACACCTTC
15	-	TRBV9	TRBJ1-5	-	CASSVGGLGNQPQHF	TGTGCCAGCAGCGTAGGGGGACTTGGCAATCAGCCCCAGCATTTT
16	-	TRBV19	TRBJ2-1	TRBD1	CASSIGRQGVYNEQFF	TGTGCCAGTAGTATAGGCCGACAGGGGGTCTACAATGAGCAGTTCTTC
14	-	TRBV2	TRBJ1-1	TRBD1	CASSGDRVGTEAFF	TGTGCCAGCAGTGGGGACAGGGTGGGCACTGAAGCTTTCTTT
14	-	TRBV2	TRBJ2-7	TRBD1	CASSERDRAYEQYF	TGTGCCAGCAGTGAACGGGACAGGGCCTACGAGCAGTACTTC
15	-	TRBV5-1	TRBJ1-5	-	CASSRLGGGNQPQHF	TGCGCCAGCAGCCGCTTGGGGGGAGGCAATCAGCCCCAGCATTTT
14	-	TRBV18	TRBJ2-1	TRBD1	CASSRGQGVDEQFF	TGTGCCAGCTCACGAGGACAGGGGGTCGATGAGCAGTTCTTC
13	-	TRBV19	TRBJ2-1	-	CASGGSIYNEQFF	TGTGCCAGTGGAGGTTCCATCTACAATGAGCAGTTCTTC
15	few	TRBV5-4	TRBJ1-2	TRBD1	CASSLEAGGRRGYTF	TGTGCCAGCAGCTTGGAGGCAGGGGGCAGACGTGGCTACACCTTC
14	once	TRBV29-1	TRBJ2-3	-	CSGVSWVGTDTQYF	TGCAGCGGGGTTAGTTGGGTCGGGACAGATACGCAGTATTTT
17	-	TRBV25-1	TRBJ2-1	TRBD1	CASKGDRGSKNPNEQFF	TGTGCCAGCAAGGGGGACAGGGGGTCTAAAAATCCTAATGAGCAGTTCTTC
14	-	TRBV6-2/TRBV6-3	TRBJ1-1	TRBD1	CASSVTGVNTEAFF	TGTGCCAGCAGTGTGACAGGGGTGAACACTGAAGCTTTCTTT
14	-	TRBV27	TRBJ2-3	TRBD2	CASSLRGTTDTQYF	TGTGCCAGCAGTCTGCGGGGGACCACAGATACGCAGTATTTT
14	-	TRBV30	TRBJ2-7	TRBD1	CAWSTGQGAYEQYF	TGTGCCTGGAGTACGGGACAGGGGGCTTACGAGCAGTACTTC
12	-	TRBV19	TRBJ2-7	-	CASNGRNYEQYF	TGTGCCAGTAACGGCAGGAACTACGAGCAGTACTTC
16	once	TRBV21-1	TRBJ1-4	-	CASSKVLRDFGEKLFF	TGTGCCAGCAGCAAAGTATTGCGGGACTTTGGTGAAAAACTGTTTTTT
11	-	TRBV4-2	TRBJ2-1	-	CASSLPRLEFF	TGTGCCAGCAGCCTACCGCGGTTAGAGTTCTTC
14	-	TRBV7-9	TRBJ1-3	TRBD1	CASSAGTVGNTIYF	TGTGCCAGCAGCGCCGGGACAGTCGGAAACACCATATATTTT
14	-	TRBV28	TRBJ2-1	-	CASSLTVVGLTAFF	TGTGCCAGCAGTTTAACAGTGGTGGGACTCACGGCGTTCTTC
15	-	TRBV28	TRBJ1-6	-	CASKELAGRNSPLHF	TGTGCCAGCAAGGAGCTTGCGGGGCGTAATTCACCCCTCCACTTT
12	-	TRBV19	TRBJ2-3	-	CASSIRSDTQYF	TGTGCCAGTAGTATACGGTCAGATACGCAGTATTTT
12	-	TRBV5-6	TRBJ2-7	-	CASGHQVYEQYF	TGTGCCAGCGGCCACCAGGTCTACGAGCAGTACTTC
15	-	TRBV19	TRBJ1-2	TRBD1	CASSTGTGGNYGYTF	TGTGCCAGTAGTACCGGGACAGGGGGCAACTATGGCTACACCTTC
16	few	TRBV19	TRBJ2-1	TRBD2	CASSLGTSGGYNEQFF	TGTGCCAGTAGTCTTGGGACTAGCGGGGGGTATAATGAGCAGTTCTTC
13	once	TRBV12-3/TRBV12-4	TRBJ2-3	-	CASRRGGTDTQYF	TGTGCCAGCAGACGCGGAGGGACAGATACGCAGTATTTT
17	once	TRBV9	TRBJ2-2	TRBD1	CASSVPPGQANTGELFF	TGTGCCAGCAGCGTACCACCGGGACAGGCGAACACCGGGGAGCTGTTTTTT
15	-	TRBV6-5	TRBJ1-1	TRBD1	CASSSAGQGWTEAFF	TGTGCCAGCAGCTCCGCGGGACAGGGGTGGACTGAAGCTTTCTTT
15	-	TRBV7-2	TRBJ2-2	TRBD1	CASSRDRINTGELFF	TGTGCCAGCAGCCGGGACAGAATAAACACCGGGGAGCTGTTTTTT
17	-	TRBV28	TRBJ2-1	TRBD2	CASSLRATGGFDNEQFF	TGTGCCAGCAGCCTCCGGGCGACGGGAGGTTTCGACAATGAGCAGTTCTTC
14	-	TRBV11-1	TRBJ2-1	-	CASSLDAGNNEQFF	TGTGCCAGCAGCTTAGATGCAGGTAACAATGAGCAGTTCTTC
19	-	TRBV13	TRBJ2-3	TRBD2	CASSSLGLAGGPRTDTQYF	TGTGCCAGCAGCTCGCTGGGGCTAGCGGGCGGGCCTCGCACAGATACGCAGTATTTT
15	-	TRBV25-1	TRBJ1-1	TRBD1	CASSVTGGGNTEAFF	TGTGCCAGCAGTGTCACAGGGGGCGGGAACACTGAAGCTTTCTTT